The present T cell receptor (beta chain) was sequenced within a study of identifying expanded T cells in peripheral blood. This clone was counted once. The antigen remains undetermined. Whole-study findings and limits: Variance in clone template counts between roughly two-week samples significantly increased with total template count across all healthy donors.

TCRdb's table, derived via immunoSEQ multiplex PCR, lists solely in-frame clones and lacks some. Seen here are 100,000 or so clones, approximately 88% observed once, and the top ten hold about a sixth. During the collection period, no donor immune events like infections were recorded. The clonotype was recovered from a person aged 18-70 years in good health. Sample: blood.

CDR3 protein: CASSPTISGNTIYF. In nucleotides, the CDR3 is TGTGCCAGCAGCCCTACAATCTCTGGAAACACCATATATTTT. This sequence joins TRBV5-6 and TRBJ1-3; D is unresolved. V lost 4 bases, J lost 0 bases, and 8 bases lay in between. The CDR3 is 14 amino acids. The germline V gene encodes CDR1 SGHDT and CDR2 YYEEEE.